These 9 T cell receptor beta chains were all obtained from the same sample, sequenced in a study of low-dose radiotherapy and immunotherapy resistance in tumors. Primers targeting TRAV and TRBV primed first-strand cDNA, covering alpha and beta chains. TCRs were amplified for 15 to 25 PCR cycles with a constant-region primer and V-primer adapter. TCRdb reanalysed the reads using MiXCR and keeps one entry per CDR3 protein. The sample has 9,500 to 10,000 distinct CDR3 sequences, about three quarters seen once. The origin of the receptors is a human donor with advanced metastatic prostate, ovarian, gallbladder or colorectal cancer (not recorded which). This table probably holds off-target reads from a library built for another chain.

The chain carries TRBV4-3 and TRBJ2-3; tentatively, D is TRBD2 (6 bases). CDR1 is LGHNA and CDR2 is YSLEER in the germline V gene. The CDR3 loop spans 18 amino acids. The V and J ends lost 4 bases and 6 bases respectively, with 26 bases between them. CDR3 nucleotide sequence: TGCGCCAGCAGCCCCGGGGCTCTCGGGAGAGGTGGTGTTGATACGCAGTATTTT. As protein: CASSPGALGRGGVDTQYF.

The chain couples TRBV20-1 to TRBJ1-6; TRBD1 aligns across 9 bases. Germline V lookup: CDR1 DFQATT, CDR2 SNEGSKA (reference sequence). This CDR3 contains 14 residues. The trim removed 6 bases at V and 4 bases at J, leaving 4 bases unmatched. CDR3 region: CSARTGEYNSPLHF. The DNA for the CDR3 is TGCAGTGCCAGGACAGGGGAGTATAATTCACCCCTCCACTTT.

This sequence joins TRBV14 and TRBJ2-2; D unclear. The CDR3 totals 12 residues. Per the germline V gene, CDR1 is SGHDN and CDR2 is FVKESK. Trimming cost V 0 bases and J 6 bases, with 2 bases left between them. The CDR3, as DNA: TGTGCCAGCAGCCAAGAGGCCGGGGAGCTGTTTTTT. Protein product: CASSQEAGELFF. The whole variable domain, filled in from reference TRBV14 and TRBJ2-2, reads EAGVTQFPSHSVIEKGQTVTLRCDPISGHDNLYWYRRVMGKEIKFLLHFVKESKQDESGMPNNRFLAERTGGTYSTLKVQPAELEDSGVYFCASSQEAGELFFGEGSRLTVL.

V and J are TRBV29-1 and TRBJ2-1; 11 nucleotides line up with TRBD2. V lost 6 bases, J lost 7 bases, and 11 bases stayed unmatched. This CDR3 is built from 15 residues. In germline, CDR1 is SQVTM, CDR2 ANQGSEA. CDR3 region: CSVAKELAGANEQFF. CDR3 bases: TGCAGCGTAGCTAAGGAACTAGCGGGAGCTAATGAGCAGTTCTTC.

This chain links TRBV4-3 with TRBJ1-1; no definite D call. The CDR3 runs to 16 residues. Per the germline V gene, CDR1 is LGHNA and CDR2 is YSLEER. V was shortened by 1 base and J by 2 bases, with 14 bases between the two germline ends. In DNA, the CDR3 is TGCGCCAGCAGCCAAGGCACGAGGGTAGGAAACACTGAAGCTTTCTTT. Protein product: CASSQGTRVGNTEAFF.

The count of this clonotype is one. The chain links TRBV28 to TRBJ2-7; D is unclear. The CDR3 spans 15 residues. Germline-derived CDR1 and CDR2 are MDHEN and SYDVKM. With 1 base removed from V and 0 bases from J, the gap between germline ends came to 10 bases. The CDR3 spells CASSLLGISSYEQYF. The CDR3, as DNA: TGTGCCAGCAGTTTATTGGGCATCAGCTCCTACGAGCAGTACTTC.

This clonotype was detected once. This chain links TRBV10-3 with TRBJ2-1, with 8 bases lining up with TRBD2. This CDR3 has 14 amino acids. In germline, CDR1 is ENHRY, CDR2 SYGVKD. Trimming took 8 bases from V and 8 from J; bases not matched to a gene: 11. The CDR3 protein is CAIGRPGGFDEQFF. The CDR3 DNA sequence: TGTGCCATCGGTCGTCCGGGAGGGTTCGATGAGCAGTTCTTC.

V and J are TRBV28 and TRBJ2-3; D is possibly TRBD1 or TRBD2 (5 bases each). The V gene's germline CDR1 is MDHEN and CDR2 SYDVKM. V lost 7 bases, J lost 0 bases, and 14 bases lay in between. The CDR3 consists of 15 residues. The CDR3 region has the DNA TGTGCCAGCACAGCCCCCGGGGCTAGCACAGATACGCAGTATTTT. It is translated as CASTAPGASTDTQYF.

The chain employs TRBV5-1 and TRBJ1-4; D is perhaps TRBD1 (5 bases). Germline values: CDR1 SGHRS, CDR2 YFSETQ. The CDR3 has 14 residues. Trimming cost V 3 bases and J 8 bases, with 14 bases left between them. CDR3 region: CASSSGGVWEKLFF. CDR3 DNA: TGCGCCAGCAGCTCCGGGGGAGTATGGGAAAAACTGTTTTTT.